These 11 T cell receptor beta chains originate from one sample sequenced in a study of cytomegalovirus exposure and HLA in healthy donors. 13 Jbeta primers and 60 Vbeta primers were used for the PCR. The protocol was immunoSEQ multiplex PCR, while the TCRdb copy is restricted to in-frame clones and leaves out a portion. The table has 210,000 or so clones, 80% to 90% seen once. The sequenced sample was PBMCs. These receptors were taken from a girl aged 2-10 years in good health and CMV-seronegative.

V is TRBV7-9 and J is TRBJ2-7; TRBD1 aligns across 7 bases. After removal of 5 bases from V and 6 bases from J, the junction contained 16 bases not matched to a gene. Per the germline V gene, CDR1 is SEHNR and CDR2 is FQNEAQ (reference sequence). CDR3 length: 16 residues. CDR3 protein: CASSHTSYDRVGEQYF. The CDR3 coding sequence is TGTGCCAGCAGCCACACCTCATACGACAGGGTTGGCGAGCAGTACTTC.

V gene TRBV5-4 combines with J gene TRBJ1-1; TRBD1 matches at 8 bases. The CDR3 runs to 17 residues. Germline values: CDR1 SGHNT, CDR2 YYREEE (reference sequence). Unmatched junction bases numbered 12, after V lost 0 bases and J lost 5 bases. The CDR3, as DNA: TGTGCCAGCAGCTTGGCAGACACAGGGGGAAGGATGACTGAAGCTTTCTTT. Its protein is CASSLADTGGRMTEAFF.

This CDR3 reads CASSFESNYGYTF. CDR3 DNA: TGTGCCAGCAGCTTCGAGTCCAACTATGGCTACACCTTC. The chain combines TRBV5-6 with TRBJ1-2; D gene unclear. V gave up 2 bases and J gave up 2 bases, with 7 bases separating them. CDR3 length: 13 residues. The V gene's germline CDR1 is SGHDT and CDR2 YYEEEE.

The sample holds one count of this clone. The V call is TRBV7-9, the J call TRBJ1-2, with 8 bases matching TRBD1. V dropped 4 bases and J dropped 6; count of bases not matched to a gene: 13. The CDR3 extends over 16 amino acids. CDR1 and CDR2 from the germline V gene are SEHNR and FQNEAQ (reference sequence). The CDR3: CASSSPDREGIDGYTF. The CDR3 nucleotides read TGTGCCAGCAGCTCCCCGGACAGGGAGGGGATTGATGGCTACACCTTC.

This chain uses TRBV2 with TRBJ1-2; D perhaps matches TRBD1 (6 bases). Trimming took 6 bases from V and 5 from J, leaving 13 bases between them. The length of the CDR3 is 13 residues. CDR1 is SNHLY, CDR2 FYNNEI, per germline. For the CDR3, the DNA is TGTGCCAGCAGGGATACAGGGTATTATGGCTACACCTTC. This translates into CASRDTGYYGYTF.

This chain connects TRBV11-3 to TRBJ2-7, with D perhaps TRBD1 (6 bases). Germline CDR1 reads SGHNT; CDR2 reads YENEEA. This CDR3 is 13 amino acids long. V dropped 4 bases and J dropped 1 base, with 8 bases sitting between them. CDR3 nucleotides: TGTGCCAGCAGCTACAGGGATTCCTACGAGCAGTACTTC. Encoded protein: CASSYRDSYEQYF.

This chain links TRBV2 with TRBJ2-7; 11 positions agree with TRBD2. The trim removed 3 bases at V and 5 bases at J, leaving 12 bases unmatched. CDR1 and CDR2 from the germline V gene are SNHLY and FYNNEI. This CDR3 comprises 17 residues. CDR3 DNA sequence: TGTGCCAGCAGTGACCCTACTCTAGCGGGGGGCCCTCACGAGCAGTACTTC. Amino acids: CASSDPTLAGGPHEQYF.

This chain connects TRBV4-2 to TRBJ2-3; a possible D gene is TRBD2 (6 bases). This CDR3 has 14 amino acids. The germline gives CDR1 LGHNA, CDR2 YNFKEQ. Trimming stripped 1 base from V and 2 bases from J, with 7 bases between. The CDR3: CASSQVLATDTQYF. The CDR3 DNA reads TGTGCCAGCAGCCAAGTACTAGCCACAGATACGCAGTATTTT.

J is TRBJ2-1 and V is TRBV11-2; tentatively, D is TRBD2 (6 bases). Germline V CDR1 and CDR2: SGHAT, FQNNGV. The germline V and J ends were trimmed by 3 bases and 7 bases, with 16 bases remaining between them. The CDR3 loop spans 15 amino acids. The CDR3 nucleotides are TGTGCCAGCAGCTTTTCCCTCTCACGGGGGAATGAGCAGTTCTTC. It yields the protein CASSFSLSRGNEQFF.

This rearrangement joins TRBV7-2 to TRBJ1-1, with no clear D. The CDR3 runs 14 residues. In germline, CDR1 is SGHTA, CDR2 FQGNSA. V was pared by 1 base and J by 0 bases, with 6 bases between. CDR3 protein: CASSLVFMNTEAFF. The DNA of the CDR3 is TGTGCCAGCAGCTTAGTTTTCATGAACACTGAAGCTTTCTTT. The entire variable domain, with the rest obtained from reference TRBV7-2 and TRBJ1-1, is as follows: GAGVSQSPSNKVTEKGKDVELRCDPISGHTALYWYRQSLGQGLEFLIYFQGNSAPDKSGLPSDRFSAERTGGSVSTLTIQRTQQEDSAVYLCASSLVFMNTEAFFGQGTRLTVV.

This clone was counted only a few times. The chain recombines TRBV5-1 with TRBJ2-1, with D unresolved. V gave up 0 bases and J gave up 5 bases, with 6 bases separating them. This CDR3 has 13 residues. Germline-derived CDR1 and CDR2 are SGHRS and YFSETQ. The CDR3 reads CASSLGADNEQFF. The DNA of the CDR3 is TGCGCCAGCAGCTTGGGGGCAGACAATGAGCAGTTCTTC.